The 5 T cell receptor beta chains reported below all come from one sample, sequenced in a study of blood T cell repertoires in COVID-19. Produced via immunoSEQ multiplex PCR; TCRdb's table is partial and in-frame only. The sample lists some 250,000 clones; over 75% were seen once. The sample was PBMCs or T cells enriched from blood (not recorded which). All receptors come from a woman between 45 and 65 years old who had recovered from COVID-19.

The rearrangement links TRBV27 to TRBJ2-7, with 8 bases identical to TRBD2. The length of the CDR3 is 14 residues. The V and J ends lost 7 bases and 0 bases, in that order; junction bases with no gene match: 5. CDR1 MNHEY and CDR2 SMNVEV come from the germline V gene (reference sequence). The CDR3 DNA reads TGTGCCAGCACGGGGGGGGAAAGCTCCTACGAGCAGTACTTC. The encoded protein is CASTGGESSYEQYF.

This chain links TRBV11-2 with TRBJ1-2, with D perhaps matching TRBD1 (5 bases). The germline V gene encodes CDR1 SGHAT and CDR2 FQNNGV. CDR3 length: 15 amino acids. Trimming left V 5 bases short and J 4 bases short, with 17 bases between. CDR3 in DNA: TGTGCCAGCAGCCCTCGAGGGACTTCGGCCTATGGCTACACCTTC. This gives the protein CASSPRGTSAYGYTF.

This clone was counted once. The chain joins TRBV27 to TRBJ2-3; the D is unclear. Between the trimmed V and J ends, which lost 1 base and 4 bases, there was a span of 9 bases. Germline CDR1 reads MNHEY; CDR2 reads SMNVEV (reference sequence). The CDR3 is 14 amino acids. CDR3 nucleotides: TGTGCCAGCAGTTTATTCTTTTCAGCAGATACGCAGTATTTT. It codes for CASSLFFSADTQYF.

The CDR3 DNA follows: TGTGCCAGCAGCCAAGGACAGAAAAACACTGAAGCTTTCTTT. It specifies CASSQGQKNTEAFF. The chain has TRBV3-1 (or the pseudogene TRBV3-2) and TRBJ1-1; tentatively, D is TRBD1 (5 bases). This CDR3 spans 14 amino acids. The ends were cut back, 1 base at V and 2 bases at J, with 8 bases in the middle. CDR1 and CDR2 (germline): LGHDT, YNNKEL (reference sequence).

This clone has only one observation. The V call is TRBV7-9, the J call TRBJ1-4, with D uncertain. This CDR3 has 15 amino acids. Germline V gives CDR1 SEHNR, CDR2 FQNEAQ (reference sequence). Between the trimmed V and J ends, which lost 2 bases and 3 bases, there was a span of 10 bases. CDR3 bases: TGTGCCAGCAGCTTAATCGGTTATGCTAATGAAAAACTGTTTTTT. Translated: CASSLIGYANEKLFF.